The text below deals with one T cell receptor beta chain. This sample was taken from a study of blood T cell repertoires in COVID-19. On the study more broadly: Material from acute and convalescent COVID-19 was sourced from the United States, Italy and Spain. PBMCs, B-cell-depleted T cells, or T cells provided the cDNA or gDNA that made up the material.

The authors' processing: Estimation of nucleated cell counts was performed using reference gene primer amplification. Clones were sequenced by immunoSEQ multiplex PCR, and TCRdb holds only the in-frame ones, with some missing. V, J and clone size are those of that table, while D and trimming were read from the DNA. This table holds about 200,000 clones, roughly 86% found once. The CDR3 runs to 15 residues. Germline CDR1 and CDR2: SGHTA and FQGNSA. V was clipped by 1 base and J by 8 bases; unmatched bases: 6. The sequencing sample was made of peripheral blood. V gene TRBV7-2 combines with J gene TRBJ2-1, with 9 bases that match TRBD2. The clonotype was recovered from a man between 18 and 35 years old with active or convalescent COVID-19. The DNA of the CDR3 is TGTGCCAGCAGCTTAGTTGCGGGAGGGGGCGATGAGCAGTTCTTC. Its protein is CASSLVAGGGDEQFF.